This T cell receptor beta chain was observed in a study of shared clonotypes between healthy human individuals. At a deep level, the assay was run. Investigators spread the genomic DNA of each subset evenly over several immunoSEQ plates. As originally analysed: ImmunoSEQ gave junction-only sequences without quality scores, so filtering differed. Sequencing was performed with immunoSEQ multiplex PCR; in TCRdb, only in-frame clones are kept and a portion is missing. The V and J calls and the clone size are those of that table, but D and trimming were determined from the DNA. The repertoire consists of 900,000 to 1,200,000 clones, with approximately 80% occurring once and the leading ten covering 0.5% to 0.65%. This clonotype originated in a young man in good health. Some clones in this sample may be carry-over from other donors' samples. The sequenced sample consisted of memory CD4+ T cells from PBMCs. Subset meaning: CD45RA-negative fraction.

The CDR3: CASSFPGMNTEAFF. The CDR3 DNA sequence: TGTGCCAGCAGTTTCCCAGGGATGAACACTGAAGCTTTCTTT. V gene TRBV28 combines with J gene TRBJ1-1; possible D gene TRBD1, 5 bases. Germline V CDR1 and CDR2: MDHEN, SYDVKM. The CDR3 runs to 14 residues. Trimming cost V 3 bases and J 0 bases, with 8 bases left between them.